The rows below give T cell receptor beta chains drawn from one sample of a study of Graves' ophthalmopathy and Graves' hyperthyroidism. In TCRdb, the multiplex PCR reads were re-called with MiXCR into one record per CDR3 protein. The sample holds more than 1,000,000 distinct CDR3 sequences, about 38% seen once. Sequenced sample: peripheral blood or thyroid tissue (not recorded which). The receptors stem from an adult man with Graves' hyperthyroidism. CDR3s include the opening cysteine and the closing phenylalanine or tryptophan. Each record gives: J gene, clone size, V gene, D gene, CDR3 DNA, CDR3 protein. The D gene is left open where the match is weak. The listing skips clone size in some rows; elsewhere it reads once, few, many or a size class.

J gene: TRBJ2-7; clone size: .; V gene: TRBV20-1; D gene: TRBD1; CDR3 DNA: TGCAGTGCTAGCGCAGGGGGATATTCAGGCGAGCAGTACTTC; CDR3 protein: CSASAGGYSGEQYF
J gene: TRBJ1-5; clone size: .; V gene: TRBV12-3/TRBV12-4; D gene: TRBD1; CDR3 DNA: TGTGCCGGAGGGACAGGGGGGGGTTTGAGTCAGCCCCAGCATTTT; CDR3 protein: CAGGTGGGLSQPQHF
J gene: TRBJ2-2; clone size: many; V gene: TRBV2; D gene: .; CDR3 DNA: TGTGCCAGCAGGGAGCGTTTAGGCACCGGGGAGCTGTTTTTT; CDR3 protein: CASRERLGTGELFF
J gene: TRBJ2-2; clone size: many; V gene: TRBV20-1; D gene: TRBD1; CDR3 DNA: TGCAGTGCTATGACAGGGCACACCGGGGAGCTGTTTTTT; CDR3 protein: CSAMTGHTGELFF
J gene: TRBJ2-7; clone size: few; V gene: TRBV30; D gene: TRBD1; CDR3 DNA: TGTGCCTGGAGTGGCCGGGACAGGGAGGACGAGCAGTACTTC; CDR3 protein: CAWSGRDREDEQYF
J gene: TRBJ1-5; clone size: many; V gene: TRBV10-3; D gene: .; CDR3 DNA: TGTGCCATCAGTGAGGGCAACAATCAGCCCCAGCATTTT; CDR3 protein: CAISEGNNQPQHF
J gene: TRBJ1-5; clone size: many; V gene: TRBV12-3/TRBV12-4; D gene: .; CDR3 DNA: TGTGCCAGCAGTTTAGGTCAGGGTCGGCAGCCCCAGCATTTT; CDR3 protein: CASSLGQGRQPQHF
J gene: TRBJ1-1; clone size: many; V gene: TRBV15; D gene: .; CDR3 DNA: TGTGCCACCAGCAGAGACAGGGCCTTTTGGAACACTGAAGCTTTCTTT; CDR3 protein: CATSRDRAFWNTEAFF
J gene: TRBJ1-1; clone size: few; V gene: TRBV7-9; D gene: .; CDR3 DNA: TGTGCCAGCAGCTTTTCAGGTTTCGCAACTGAAGCTTTCTTT; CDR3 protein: CASSFSGFATEAFF
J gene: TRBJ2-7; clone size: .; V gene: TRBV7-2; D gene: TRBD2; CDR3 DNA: TGTGCCAGCAGCTCCTCGCAGGGAGGGAACTACGAGCAGTACTTC; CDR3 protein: CASSSSQGGNYEQYF
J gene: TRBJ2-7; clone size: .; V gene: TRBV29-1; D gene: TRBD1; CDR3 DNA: TGCAGCGTCCGCCGGGACAGAAGCTACGAGCAGTACTTC; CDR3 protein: CSVRRDRSYEQYF
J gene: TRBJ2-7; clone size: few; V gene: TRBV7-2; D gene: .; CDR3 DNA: TGTGCCAGCAGTGACTCCGGGCAGGGTTCGGTGCAGTACTTC; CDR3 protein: CASSDSGQGSVQYF
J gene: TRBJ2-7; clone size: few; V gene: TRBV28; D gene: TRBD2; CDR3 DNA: TGTGCCAGCAGTTTATCGGGACTAGCGGGTAGCGAGCAGTACTTC; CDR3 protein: CASSLSGLAGSEQYF
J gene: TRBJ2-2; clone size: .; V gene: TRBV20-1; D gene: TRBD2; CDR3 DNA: TGCAGTGCTGGCCAACTAGCGGGGGGGCATACCGGGGAGCTGTTTTTT; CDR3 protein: CSAGQLAGGHTGELFF
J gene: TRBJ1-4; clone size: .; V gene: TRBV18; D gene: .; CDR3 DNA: TGTGCCAGCTCACCAGAATCCAGGCCAACTAATGAAAAACTGTTTTTT; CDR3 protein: CASSPESRPTNEKLFF
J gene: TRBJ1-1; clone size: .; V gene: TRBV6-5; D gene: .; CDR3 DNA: TGTGCCAGCAGTTACTCGGAAAGGACGGGCCCCACTGAAGCTTTCTTT; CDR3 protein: CASSYSERTGPTEAFF
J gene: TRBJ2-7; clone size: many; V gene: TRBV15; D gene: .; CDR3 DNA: TGTGCCACCAGCAGAGCGAACACCTACGAGCAGTACTTC; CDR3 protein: CATSRANTYEQYF
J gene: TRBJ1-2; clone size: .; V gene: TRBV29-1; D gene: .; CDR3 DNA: TGCAGCGTTGGGTCGAGATCTAACTATGGCTACACCTTC; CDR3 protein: CSVGSRSNYGYTF
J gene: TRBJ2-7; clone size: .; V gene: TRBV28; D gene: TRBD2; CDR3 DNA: TGTGCCAGCAGTTTATTGTCACTAGCGAGGTACGAGCAGTACTTC; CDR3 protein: CASSLLSLARYEQYF
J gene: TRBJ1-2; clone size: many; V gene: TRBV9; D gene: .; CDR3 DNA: TGTGCCAGCAGCGAGGGGACACCCCGTTTGGACTATGGCTACACCTTC; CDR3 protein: CASSEGTPRLDYGYTF
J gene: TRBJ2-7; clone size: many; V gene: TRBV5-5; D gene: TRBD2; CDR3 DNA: TGTGCCAGCAGTCCACTAGCGGGAGGGCTCAACACCTACGAGCAGTACTTC; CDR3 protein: CASSPLAGGLNTYEQYF
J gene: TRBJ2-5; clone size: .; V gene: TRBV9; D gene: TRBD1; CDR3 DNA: TGTGCCAGCAGTGAGAGACAGGGGGCGAGAGAGACCCAGTACTTC; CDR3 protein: CASSERQGARETQYF
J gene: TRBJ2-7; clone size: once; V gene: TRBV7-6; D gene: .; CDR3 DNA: TGTGCCAGCAGTTACTCCGGGGCCGAGCAGTACTTC; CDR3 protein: CASSYSGAEQYF
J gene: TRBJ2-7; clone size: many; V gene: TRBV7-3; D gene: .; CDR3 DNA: TGTGCCAGCAGCTTAAGGGGGCTAGCATACGAGCAGTACTTC; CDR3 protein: CASSLRGLAYEQYF
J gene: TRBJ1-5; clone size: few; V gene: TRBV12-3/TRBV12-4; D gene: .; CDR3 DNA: TGTGCCAGCAGGGAGACGGACTATAGCAATCAGCCCCAGCATTTT; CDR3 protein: CASRETDYSNQPQHF
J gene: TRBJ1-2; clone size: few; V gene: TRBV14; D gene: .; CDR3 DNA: TGTGCCAGCAGCCAAACACAGGTCTATGGCCACACCTTC; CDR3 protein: CASSQTQVYGHTF
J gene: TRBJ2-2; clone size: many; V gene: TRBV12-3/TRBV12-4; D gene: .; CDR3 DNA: TGTGCCAGCATGGAGAGGAACACCGGGGAGCTGTTTTTT; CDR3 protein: CASMERNTGELFF
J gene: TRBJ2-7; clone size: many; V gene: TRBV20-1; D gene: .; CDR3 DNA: TGCAGTGCCGGGGACGTTCTCCACGAGCAGTACTTC; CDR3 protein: CSAGDVLHEQYF
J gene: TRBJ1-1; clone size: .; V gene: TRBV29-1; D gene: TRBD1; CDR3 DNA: TGCAGCGTTGAACGAGGGGGCACAGCTGAAGCTTTCTTT; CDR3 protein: CSVERGGTAEAFF
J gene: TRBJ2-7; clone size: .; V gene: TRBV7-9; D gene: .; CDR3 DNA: TGTGCCAGCAGCCCCGAGGGAGGAAGATCCTACGAGCAGTACTTC; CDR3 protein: CASSPEGGRSYEQYF
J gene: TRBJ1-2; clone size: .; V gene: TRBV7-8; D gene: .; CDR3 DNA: TGTGCCAGCAGCTTAGTAGTAGGGGCCGGGACTCCCTATGGCTACACCTTC; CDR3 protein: CASSLVVGAGTPYGYTF
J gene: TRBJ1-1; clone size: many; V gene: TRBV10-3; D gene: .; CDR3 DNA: TGTGCCATCAGTGAGTGGGGCACTGAAGCTTTCTTT; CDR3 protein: CAISEWGTEAFF
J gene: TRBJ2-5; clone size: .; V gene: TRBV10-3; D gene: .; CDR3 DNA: TGTGCCATCAGCCAGACGGAGCAAGAGACCCAGTACTTC; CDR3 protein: CAISQTEQETQYF
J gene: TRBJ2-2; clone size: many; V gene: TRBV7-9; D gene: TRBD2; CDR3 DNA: TGTGCCAGCAGCTACAGACTAGCGGGAGCCGGGGAGCTGTTTTTT; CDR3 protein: CASSYRLAGAGELFF
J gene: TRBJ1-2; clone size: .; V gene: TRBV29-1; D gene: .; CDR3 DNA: TGCAGCGTTGAAATTGGGCAGCCCTATGGCTACACCTTC; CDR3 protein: CSVEIGQPYGYTF
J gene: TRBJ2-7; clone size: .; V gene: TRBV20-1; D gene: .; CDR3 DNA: TGCAGTGCTAGACCCAAAAGCTCCTACGAGCAGTACTTC; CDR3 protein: CSARPKSSYEQYF
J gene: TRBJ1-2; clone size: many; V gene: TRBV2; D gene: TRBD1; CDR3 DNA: TGTGCCAGCACTGTAGGTACAGGGGTACTCGGCTACACCTTC; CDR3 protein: CASTVGTGVLGYTF
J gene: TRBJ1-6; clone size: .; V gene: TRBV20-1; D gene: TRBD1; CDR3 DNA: TGCAGTGCTAGAGATAAGCGACAGGGTCGCCGCTCACCCCTCCACTTT; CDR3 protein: CSARDKRQGRRSPLHF
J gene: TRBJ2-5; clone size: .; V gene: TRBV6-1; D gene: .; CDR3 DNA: TGTGCCAGCAGGAGGGCTAGGGGGTGGGCCCAGTACTTC; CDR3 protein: CASRRARGWAQYF
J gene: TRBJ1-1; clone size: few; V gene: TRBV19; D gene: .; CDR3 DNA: TGTGCCAGTAGTACCCCCAACCGGCGGGGAAGACCAGCTTTCTTT; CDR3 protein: CASSTPNRRGRPAFF
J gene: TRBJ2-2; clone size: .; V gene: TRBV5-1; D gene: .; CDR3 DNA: TGCGCCAGCAGCCAAAACAGGGTTGCCGGGGAGCTGTTTTTT; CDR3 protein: CASSQNRVAGELFF
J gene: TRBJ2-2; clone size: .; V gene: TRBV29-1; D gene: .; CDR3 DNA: TGCAGCGGCTCCGCTCCGGGTTATAACACCGGGGAGCTGTTTTTT; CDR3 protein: CSGSAPGYNTGELFF